This T cell receptor beta chain was identified in a study of blood T cell repertoires in COVID-19. About the research overall: Collection of acute and convalescent COVID-19 samples took place in the United States, Italy and Spain. PBMCs, B-cell-depleted T cells, or T cells were the source of the cDNA or gDNA that made up the material.

Profiled with immunoSEQ multiplex PCR; TCRdb holds only in-frame clones, not every one. The data hold roughly 500,000 clones, with 88% observed a single time. Participant reports of clinical history set cohort assignment. Recovered Cohort 3 donors showed two negative PCRs, clearance, or symptom resolution. This CDR3 is 12 amino acids long. Trimming took off 4 bases at V and 4 bases at J, with 10 bases between the two ends. CDR1 SQVTM and CDR2 ANQGSEA come from the germline V gene. This TCR was sampled from a middle-aged woman who had recovered from COVID-19. The V gene is TRBV29-1, the J gene TRBJ1-1; D ambiguous. Sample: PBMCs or T cells enriched from blood (not recorded which). CDR3 loop: CSVAEDITEAFF. CDR3 coding DNA: TGCAGCGTTGCAGAAGACATCACTGAAGCTTTCTTT.